This T cell receptor (beta chain) came from a study of blood T cells in healthy people across ages. On this clonotype: Its antigen remains unidentified.

General study results and limits: Per million T cells, TCR beta diversity dropped about linearly as age rose. Researchers deemed the diversity estimates from one million T cells underestimates.

Every donor contributed 7.5 to 10 milliliters of peripheral blood by blood draw. Per sample, at least 6 micrograms of total RNA were extracted. A second PCR of 7 to 11 cycles used a sample-barcoded 5' primer and a J-beta primer mix. TCRdb called the 5' RACE reads again in MiXCR, with one record for every CDR3 protein. The sample has 1.5 million to 2 million distinct CDR3 sequences; under 30% are singletons. This TCR was sampled from a woman aged 25 to 39 in good health. The sample consisted of blood.

DNA for the CDR3: TGTGCCAGCAGCGTAGACGGGGGGGCCGAAGATACGCAGTATTTT. This codes for CASSVDGGAEDTQYF. This chain links TRBV9 with TRBJ2-3; TRBD2 agrees at 8 bases. Trimming cost V 0 bases and J 5 bases; bases outside gene matches: 5. Germline V gives CDR1 SGDLS, CDR2 YYNGEE. The CDR3 loop spans 15 amino acids.